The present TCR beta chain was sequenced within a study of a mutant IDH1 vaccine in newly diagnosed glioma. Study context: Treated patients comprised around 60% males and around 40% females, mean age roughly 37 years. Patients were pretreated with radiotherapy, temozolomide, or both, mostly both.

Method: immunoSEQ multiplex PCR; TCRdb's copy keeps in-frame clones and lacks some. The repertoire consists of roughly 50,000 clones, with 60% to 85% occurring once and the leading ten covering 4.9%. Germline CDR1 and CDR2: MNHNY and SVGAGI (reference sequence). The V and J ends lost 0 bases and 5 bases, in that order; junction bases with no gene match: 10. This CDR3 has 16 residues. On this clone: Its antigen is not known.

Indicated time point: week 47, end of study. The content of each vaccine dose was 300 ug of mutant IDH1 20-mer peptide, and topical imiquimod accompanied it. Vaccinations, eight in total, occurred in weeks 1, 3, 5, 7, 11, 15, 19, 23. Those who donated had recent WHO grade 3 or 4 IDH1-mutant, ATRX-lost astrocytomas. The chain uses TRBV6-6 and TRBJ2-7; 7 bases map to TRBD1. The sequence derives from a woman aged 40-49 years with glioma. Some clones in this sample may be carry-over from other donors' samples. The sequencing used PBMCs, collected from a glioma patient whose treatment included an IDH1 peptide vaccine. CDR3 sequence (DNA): TGTGCCAGCAGTTACTCTTGGGCTACAGGGGATCACGAGCAGTACTTC. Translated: CASSYSWATGDHEQYF.